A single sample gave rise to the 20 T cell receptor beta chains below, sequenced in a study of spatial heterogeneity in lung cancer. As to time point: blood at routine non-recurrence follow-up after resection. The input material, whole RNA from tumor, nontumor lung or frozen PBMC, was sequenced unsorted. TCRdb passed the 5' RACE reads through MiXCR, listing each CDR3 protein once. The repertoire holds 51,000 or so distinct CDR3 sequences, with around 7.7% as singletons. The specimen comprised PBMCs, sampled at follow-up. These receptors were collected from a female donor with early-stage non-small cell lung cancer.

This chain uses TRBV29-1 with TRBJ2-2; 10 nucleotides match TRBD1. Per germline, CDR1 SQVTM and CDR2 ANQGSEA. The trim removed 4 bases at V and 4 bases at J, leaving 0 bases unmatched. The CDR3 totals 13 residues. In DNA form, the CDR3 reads TGCAGCGTTGGGACAGGGGGCACCGGGGAGCTGTTTTTT. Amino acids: CSVGTGGTGELFF.

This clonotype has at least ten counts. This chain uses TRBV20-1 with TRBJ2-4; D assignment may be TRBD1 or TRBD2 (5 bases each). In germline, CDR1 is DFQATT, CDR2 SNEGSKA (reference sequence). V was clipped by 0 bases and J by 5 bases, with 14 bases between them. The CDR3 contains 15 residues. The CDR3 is CSARDPGTRENIQYF. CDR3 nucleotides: TGCAGTGCTAGAGATCCAGGGACCCGTGAAAACATTCAGTACTTC.

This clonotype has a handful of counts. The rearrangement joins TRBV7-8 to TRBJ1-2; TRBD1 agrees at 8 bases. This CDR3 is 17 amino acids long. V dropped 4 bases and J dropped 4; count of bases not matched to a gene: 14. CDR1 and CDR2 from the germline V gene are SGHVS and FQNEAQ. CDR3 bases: TGTGCCAGCAGCTCTTATGGTGGGGACAGGTGGGGCTATGGCTACACCTTC. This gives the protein CASSSYGGDRWGYGYTF.

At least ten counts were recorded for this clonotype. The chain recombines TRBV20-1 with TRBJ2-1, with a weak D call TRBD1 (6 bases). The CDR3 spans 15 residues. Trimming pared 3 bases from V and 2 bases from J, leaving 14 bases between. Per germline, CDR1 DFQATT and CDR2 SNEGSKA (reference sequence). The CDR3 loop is CSARGLQGPYNEQFF. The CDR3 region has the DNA TGCAGTGCTAGGGGGCTACAGGGACCCTACAATGAGCAGTTCTTC.

CDR3 sequence reads: CSVGGPKNTGELFF. The CDR3 DNA reads TGCAGCGTTGGGGGCCCTAAGAACACCGGGGAGCTGTTTTTT. The chain combines TRBV29-1 with TRBJ2-2; possible D gene TRBD1, 5 bases. Germline loops: CDR1 SQVTM, CDR2 ANQGSEA. V lost 4 bases and J 1 base, leaving 10 bases between the germline ends. The CDR3 extends over 14 amino acids.

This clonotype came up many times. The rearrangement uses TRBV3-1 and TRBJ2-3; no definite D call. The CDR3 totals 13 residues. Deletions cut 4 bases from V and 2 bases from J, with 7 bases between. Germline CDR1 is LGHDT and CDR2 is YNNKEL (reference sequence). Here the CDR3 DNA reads TGTGCCAGCAGCCGGGTTACCACAGATACGCAGTATTTT. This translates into CASSRVTTDTQYF.

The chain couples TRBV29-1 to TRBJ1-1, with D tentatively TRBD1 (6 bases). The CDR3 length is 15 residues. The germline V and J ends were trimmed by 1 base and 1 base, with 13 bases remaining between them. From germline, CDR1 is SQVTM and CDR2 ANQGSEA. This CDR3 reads CSVEAADSPNTEAFF. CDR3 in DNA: TGCAGCGTTGAAGCCGCGGACAGTCCGAACACTGAAGCTTTCTTT. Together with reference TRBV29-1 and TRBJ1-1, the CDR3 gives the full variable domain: SAVISQKPSRDICQRGTSLTIQCQVDSQVTMMFWYRQQPGQSLTLIATANQGSEATYESGFVIDKFPISRPNLTFSTLTVSNMSPEDSSIYLCSVEAADSPNTEAFFGQGTRLTVV.

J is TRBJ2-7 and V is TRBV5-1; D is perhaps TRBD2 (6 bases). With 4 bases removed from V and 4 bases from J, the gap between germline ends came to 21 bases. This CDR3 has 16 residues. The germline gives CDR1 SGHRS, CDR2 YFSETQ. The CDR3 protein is CASSLGSGGTLYEQYF. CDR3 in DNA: TGCGCCAGCAGCCTCGGTAGCGGCGGGACCCTATACGAGCAGTACTTC.

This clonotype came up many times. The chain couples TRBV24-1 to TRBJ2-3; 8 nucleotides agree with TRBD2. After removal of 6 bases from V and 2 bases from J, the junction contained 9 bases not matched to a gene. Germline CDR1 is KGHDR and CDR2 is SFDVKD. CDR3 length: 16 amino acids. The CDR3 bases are TGTGCCACCAGTCTCGGGGGGGCCGGACTCACAGATACGCAGTATTTT. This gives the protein CATSLGGAGLTDTQYF.

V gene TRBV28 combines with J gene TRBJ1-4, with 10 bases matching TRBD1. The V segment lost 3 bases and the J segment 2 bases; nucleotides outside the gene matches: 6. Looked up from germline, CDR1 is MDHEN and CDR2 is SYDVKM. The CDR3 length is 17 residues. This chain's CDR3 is CASSFPGQGRTNEKLFF. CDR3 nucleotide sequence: TGTGCCAGCAGTTTCCCGGGACAGGGGAGGACTAATGAAAAACTGTTTTTT.

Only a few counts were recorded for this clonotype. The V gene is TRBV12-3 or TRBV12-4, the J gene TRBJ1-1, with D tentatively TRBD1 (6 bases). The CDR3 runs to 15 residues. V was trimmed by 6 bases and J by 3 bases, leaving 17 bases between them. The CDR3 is CASSPPRGDDTEAFF. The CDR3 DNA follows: TGTGCCAGCAGCCCACCGAGGGGGGATGACACTGAAGCTTTCTTT.

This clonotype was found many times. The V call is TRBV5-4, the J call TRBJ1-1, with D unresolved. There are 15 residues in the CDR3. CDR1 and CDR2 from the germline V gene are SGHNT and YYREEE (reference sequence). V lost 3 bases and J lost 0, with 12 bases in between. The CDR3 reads CASSSPNHVNTEAFF. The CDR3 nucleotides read TGTGCCAGCAGCTCCCCTAACCACGTGAACACTGAAGCTTTCTTT.

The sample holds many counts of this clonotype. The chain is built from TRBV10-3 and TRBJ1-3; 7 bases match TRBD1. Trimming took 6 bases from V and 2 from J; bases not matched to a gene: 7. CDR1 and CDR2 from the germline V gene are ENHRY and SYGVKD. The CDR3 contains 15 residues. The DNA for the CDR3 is TGTGCCATCAGGCGACAGGGAGTCCCTGGAAACACCATATATTTT. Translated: CAIRRQGVPGNTIYF.

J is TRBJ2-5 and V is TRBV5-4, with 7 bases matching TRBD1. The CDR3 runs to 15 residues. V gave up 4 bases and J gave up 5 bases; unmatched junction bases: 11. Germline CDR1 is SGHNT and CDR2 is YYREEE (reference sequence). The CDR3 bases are TGTGCCAGCAGCCGAGAACAGGGGAATGGGGAGACCCAGTACTTC. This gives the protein CASSREQGNGETQYF.

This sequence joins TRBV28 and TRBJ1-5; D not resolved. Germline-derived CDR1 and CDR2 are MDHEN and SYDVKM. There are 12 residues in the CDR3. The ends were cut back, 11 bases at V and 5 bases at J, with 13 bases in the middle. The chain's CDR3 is CASRDGYQPQHF. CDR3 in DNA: TGTGCCTCCCGGGATGGCTATCAGCCCCAGCATTTT.

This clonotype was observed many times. CDR3 in amino acids: CASSSPRLPNNEQFF. The CDR3, as DNA: TGTGCCAGCAGCTCCCCGAGACTCCCAAACAATGAGCAGTTCTTC. This chain joins TRBV11-2 and TRBJ2-1; D remains ambiguous. V lost 4 bases and J 5 bases, leaving 15 bases between the germline ends. The CDR3 runs 15 residues. Germline V gene lookup returns CDR1 SGHAT and CDR2 FQNNGV. The whole variable domain, filled in from reference TRBV11-2 and TRBJ2-1, reads EAGVAQSPRYKIIEKRQSVAFWCNPISGHATLYWYQQILGQGPKLLIQFQNNGVVDDSQLPKDRFSAERLKGVDSTLKIQPAKLEDSAVYLCASSSPRLPNNEQFFGPGTRLTVL.

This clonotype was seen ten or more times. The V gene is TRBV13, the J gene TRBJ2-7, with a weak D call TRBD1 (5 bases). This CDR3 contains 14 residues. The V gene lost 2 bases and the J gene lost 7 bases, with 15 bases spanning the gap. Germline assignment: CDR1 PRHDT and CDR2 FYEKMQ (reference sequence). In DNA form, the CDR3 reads TGTGCCAGCAGCTTATTAGGGCAGGGCGGAGAGCAGTACTTC. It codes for CASSLLGQGGEQYF.

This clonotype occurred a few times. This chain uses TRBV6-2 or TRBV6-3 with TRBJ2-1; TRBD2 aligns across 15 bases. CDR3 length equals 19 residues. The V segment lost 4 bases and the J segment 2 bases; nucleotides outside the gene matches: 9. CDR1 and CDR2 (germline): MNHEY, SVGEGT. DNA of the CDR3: TGTGCCAGCAGTTTCTCCGGGACTAGCGGGGGGACCGCCTACAATGAGCAGTTCTTC. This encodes CASSFSGTSGGTAYNEQFF.

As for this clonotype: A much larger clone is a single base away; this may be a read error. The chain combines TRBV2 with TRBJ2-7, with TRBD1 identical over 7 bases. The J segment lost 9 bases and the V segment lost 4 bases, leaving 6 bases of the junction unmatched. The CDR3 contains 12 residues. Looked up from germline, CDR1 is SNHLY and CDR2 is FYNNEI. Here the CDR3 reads CASSGTGAAQYF. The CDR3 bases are TGTGCCAGCAGTGGTACAGGGGCCGCGCAGTACTTC. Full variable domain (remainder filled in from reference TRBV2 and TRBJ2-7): EPEVTQTPSHQVTQMGQEVILRCVPISNHLYFYWYRQILGQKVEFLVSFYNNEISEKSEIFDDQFSVERPDGSNFTLKIRSTKLEDSAMYFCASSGTGAAQYFGPGTRLTVT.

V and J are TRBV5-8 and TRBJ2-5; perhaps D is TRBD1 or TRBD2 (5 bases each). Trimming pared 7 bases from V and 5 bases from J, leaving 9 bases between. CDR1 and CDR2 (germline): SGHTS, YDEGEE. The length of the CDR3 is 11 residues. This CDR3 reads CASRGPETQYF. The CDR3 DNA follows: TGTGCCAGCCGGGGACCGGAGACCCAGTACTTC.